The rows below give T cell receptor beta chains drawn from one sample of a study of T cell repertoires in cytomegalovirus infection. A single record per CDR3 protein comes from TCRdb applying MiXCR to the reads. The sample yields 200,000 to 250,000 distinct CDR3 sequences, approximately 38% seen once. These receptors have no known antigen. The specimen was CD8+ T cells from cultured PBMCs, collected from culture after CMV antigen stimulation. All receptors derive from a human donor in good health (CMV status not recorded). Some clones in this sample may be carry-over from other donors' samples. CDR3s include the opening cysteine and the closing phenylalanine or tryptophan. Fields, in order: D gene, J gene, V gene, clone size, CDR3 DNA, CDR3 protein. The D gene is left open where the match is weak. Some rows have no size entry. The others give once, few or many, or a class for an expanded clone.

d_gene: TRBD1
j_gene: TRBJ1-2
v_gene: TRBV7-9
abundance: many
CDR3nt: TGTGCCAGCGGGGACAGTACTGGCTACACCTTC
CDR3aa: CASGDSTGYTF

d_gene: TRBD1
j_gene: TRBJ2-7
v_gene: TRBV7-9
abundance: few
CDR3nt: TGTGCCAGCAGCCCGGGACAGGTCTACGAGCAGTACTTC
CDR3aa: CASSPGQVYEQYF

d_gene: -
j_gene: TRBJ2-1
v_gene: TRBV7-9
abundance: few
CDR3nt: TGTGCCAGCAGCTTTGCTGGTACGATGGTGCAGTTCTTC
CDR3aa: CASSFAGTMVQFF

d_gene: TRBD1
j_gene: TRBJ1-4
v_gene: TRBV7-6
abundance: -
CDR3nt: TGTGCCAGCAGCCCCGGGACAGGGGGGACAACTAATGAAAAACTGTTTTTT
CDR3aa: CASSPGTGGTTNEKLFF

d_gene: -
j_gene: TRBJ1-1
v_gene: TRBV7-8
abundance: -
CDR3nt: TGTGCCAGCAGCTTAGACGCGGGGTACACTGAAGCTTTCTTT
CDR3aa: CASSLDAGYTEAFF

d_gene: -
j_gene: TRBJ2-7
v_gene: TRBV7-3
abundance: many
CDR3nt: TGTGCCAGCAGCTCAGGAGGGGTCCCCTACGAGCAGTACTTC
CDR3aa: CASSSGGVPYEQYF

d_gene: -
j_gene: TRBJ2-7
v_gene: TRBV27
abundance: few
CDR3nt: TGTGCCAGCAGTTCCCTCCTAGGAAGCTCCTACGAGCAGTACTTC
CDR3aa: CASSSLLGSSYEQYF

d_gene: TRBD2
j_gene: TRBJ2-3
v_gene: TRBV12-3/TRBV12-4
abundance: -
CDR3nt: TGTGCCAGCAGTTTAGCGGTGCGGGAGGGCACAGATACGCAGTATTTT
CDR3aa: CASSLAVREGTDTQYF

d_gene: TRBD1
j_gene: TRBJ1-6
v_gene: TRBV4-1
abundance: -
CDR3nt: TGCGCCAGCAGCCCAGGGGGCGCATTCCCCTATAATTCACCCCTCCACTTT
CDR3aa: CASSPGGAFPYNSPLHF

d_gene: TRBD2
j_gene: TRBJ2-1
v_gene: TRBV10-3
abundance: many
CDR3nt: TGTGCCATCTCACCCGGGACGCCGGGACTAGCGGGAGACAATGAGCAGTTCTTC
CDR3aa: CAISPGTPGLAGDNEQFF

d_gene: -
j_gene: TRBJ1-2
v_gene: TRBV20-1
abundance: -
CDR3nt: TGCAGTGCTAGAGATTTCCGGGGCAATCGGGAGAATGGCTACACCTTC
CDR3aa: CSARDFRGNRENGYTF

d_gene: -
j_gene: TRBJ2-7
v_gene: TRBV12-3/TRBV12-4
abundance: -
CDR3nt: TGTGCCACCGGCCCCACGGGCTACGAGCAGTACTTC
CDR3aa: CATGPTGYEQYF